These 27 T cell receptor beta chains share one sample of origin, sequenced in a study of blood T cells in healthy people across ages. A second PCR of about 7 to 12 cycles used a sample-barcoded 5' primer and a J-beta primer mix. Using its own MiXCR run on the 5' RACE reads, TCRdb lists one record per CDR3 protein. The sample carries about 640,000 distinct CDR3 sequences, 40% to 50% recorded once. Sequenced material: blood. The receptor set was obtained from a man aged 80 or over in good health.

This chain connects TRBV7-2 to TRBJ1-1; TRBD1 aligns across 7 bases. CDR1 and CDR2 from the germline V gene are SGHTA and FQGNSA. J gave up 3 bases and V 5 bases, and 3 bases lay outside the gene matches. This CDR3 is built from 13 residues. The CDR3 bases are TGTGCCAGCAGCAGTGACAGGGACACTGAAGCTTTCTTT. This translates into CASSSDRDTEAFF.

This clonotype was detected a few times. The V and J genes are TRBV7-2 and TRBJ1-5; 8 nucleotides match TRBD1. The CDR3 is 19 amino acids. Per germline, CDR1 SGHTA and CDR2 FQGNSA. After removal of 5 bases from V and 2 bases from J, the junction contained 17 bases not matched to a gene. The CDR3 spells CASSLGGRGPLGGNQPQHF. The CDR3 DNA reads as TGTGCCAGCAGCCTTGGCGGCAGGGGGCCCCTAGGTGGCAATCAGCCCCAGCATTTT.

The chain has TRBV6-2 or TRBV6-3 and TRBJ1-4, with 8 nucleotides matching TRBD1. The CDR3 consists of 13 residues. The ends lost 10 bases at V and 10 bases at J; junction bases unmatched: 11. CDR1 is MNHEY and CDR2 is SVGEGT in the germline V gene. CDR3 DNA: TGTGCCACTGAGGGGACAGGCACCGGAAAACTGTTTTTT. Translated, it gives CATEGTGTGKLFF.

This clonotype appeared a few times. The chain couples TRBV4-3 to TRBJ2-5, with 8 bases fitting TRBD1. Germline assignment: CDR1 LGHNA and CDR2 YSLEER. This CDR3 comprises 14 residues. Losses at the gene ends were 0 bases for V and 4 bases for J; bases not matched to a gene: 1. This CDR3 reads CASSQDRGLETQYF. CDR3 DNA: TGCGCCAGCAGCCAAGACAGGGGGCTAGAGACCCAGTACTTC.

The chain joins TRBV7-2 to TRBJ1-5; D remains ambiguous. Germline CDR1 and CDR2: SGHTA and FQGNSA. V was pared by 2 bases and J by 2 bases, with 10 bases between. The CDR3 runs to 15 residues. The CDR3 protein is CASSLTEDGNQPQHF. CDR3 bases: TGTGCCAGCAGCTTAACGGAGGATGGCAATCAGCCCCAGCATTTT.

This clonotype was seen more than once but under ten times. V and J are TRBV25-1 and TRBJ2-2; D possibly corresponds to TRBD1 (6 bases). This CDR3 is built from 15 residues. CDR1 is MGHDK, CDR2 SYGVNS, per germline. Trimming stripped 1 base from V and 0 bases from J, with 6 bases between. The chain's CDR3 is CASSESGANTGELFF. In DNA form, the CDR3 reads TGTGCCAGCAGTGAATCAGGGGCGAACACCGGGGAGCTGTTTTTT.

The table lists this clonotype with a few counts. The genes are TRBV6-2 or TRBV6-3 and TRBJ2-1; D not resolved. Looked up from germline, CDR1 is MNHEY and CDR2 is SVGEGT. CDR3 size: 13 residues. The V end was cut by 6 bases, the J end by 0 bases, with 6 bases between. The chain's CDR3 is CASRASSYNEQFF. The DNA of the CDR3 is TGTGCCAGCAGAGCGAGCTCCTACAATGAGCAGTTCTTC.

This clonotype was counted a few times. The V call is TRBV21-1, the J call TRBJ1-5; TRBD1 is the table's D call, not checked against the DNA. TRBV21-1 constitutes a pseudogene. The CDR3 covers 15 residues. CDR3 coding DNA: TGTGCCAGCAGCCACAGGGGACTAAGCAATCAGCCCCAGCATTTT. It codes for CASSHRGLSNQPQHF.

V gene TRBV25-1 combines with J gene TRBJ2-7; 9 bases fit TRBD1. CDR3 length equals 12 residues. Germline V CDR1 and CDR2: MGHDK, SYGVNS. The trim removed 7 bases at V and 8 bases at J, leaving 6 bases unmatched. The CDR3 reads CASKGTGNKQYF. CDR3 nucleotide sequence: TGTGCCAGCAAGGGGACAGGGAACAAGCAGTACTTC.

This clonotype was found a few times. This chain connects TRBV7-2 to TRBJ2-1, with 13 bases lining up with TRBD2. Germline V gene sequence: CDR1 SGHTA, CDR2 FQGNSA. Losses at the gene ends were 0 bases for V and 7 bases for J; bases not matched to a gene: 3. The CDR3 is 16 amino acids. For the CDR3, the DNA is TGTGCCAGCAGCTTAGCGCGGACTAGCGGGAGTAATGAGCAGTTCTTC. Translating it yields CASSLARTSGSNEQFF.

The genes are TRBV5-1 and TRBJ1-5; D might be TRBD1 (6 bases). Germline V lookup: CDR1 SGHRS, CDR2 YFSETQ. V was clipped by 0 bases and J by 6 bases, with 19 bases between them. The CDR3 is 17 residues long. The CDR3 DNA reads TGCGCCAGCAGCTTGGACGGTTCCTCGGGGGCCGGTCAGCCCCAGCATTTT. Protein: CASSLDGSSGAGQPQHF.

This clonotype was detected ten times or more. The rearrangement links TRBV7-2 to TRBJ2-5, with TRBD1 matching 9 bases. Germline V lookup: CDR1 SGHTA, CDR2 FQGNSA. The length of the CDR3 is 15 residues. J was trimmed by 2 bases and V by 3 bases; bases with no gene match: 4. CDR3 amino acids: CASSFGQGSQETQYF. CDR3 bases: TGTGCCAGCAGCTTCGGACAGGGGTCTCAAGAGACCCAGTACTTC.

This chain links TRBV4-1 with TRBJ1-2, with TRBD1 identical over 12 bases. This CDR3 region has 17 residues. The germline gives CDR1 MGHRA, CDR2 YSYEKL. The V gene end was trimmed by 1 base and the J gene end by 6 bases; junction bases not matched to a gene: 9. This CDR3 is CASSQGGFGTGGNGYTF. The CDR3 region has the DNA TGCGCCAGCAGCCAAGGAGGGTTCGGGACAGGGGGCAATGGCTACACCTTC.

The chain couples TRBV20-1 to TRBJ2-3; 8 nucleotides line up with TRBD2. Trimming took 6 bases from V and 4 from J; bases not matched to a gene: 3. The CDR3 is 12 residues long. Per germline, CDR1 DFQATT and CDR2 SNEGSKA (reference sequence). Here the CDR3 reads CSASGSADTQYF. As DNA, the CDR3 is TGCAGTGCAAGCGGGAGCGCAGATACGCAGTATTTT.

This clonotype was detected only a few times. The chain joins TRBV29-1 to TRBJ2-3; D is perhaps TRBD1 (6 bases). The CDR3 is made up of 14 amino acids. Germline assignment: CDR1 SQVTM and CDR2 ANQGSEA. Trimming removed 6 bases from V and 8 bases from J, with 21 bases in between. DNA for the CDR3: TGCAGCGTGGTAGATCTTACAGGGAGTGGTACGCAGTATTTT. It specifies CSVVDLTGSGTQYF.

The genes are TRBV15 and TRBJ2-3; tentatively, D is TRBD1 (6 bases). The CDR3 totals 16 residues. Trimming removed 3 bases from V and 1 base from J, with 14 bases in between. Germline V lookup: CDR1 LNHNV, CDR2 YYDKDF (reference sequence). CDR3 nucleotides: TGTGCCACCAGCAGCCCGTTGGCAGGGGGCACAGATACGCAGTATTTT. Amino acids: CATSSPLAGGTDTQYF.

V usage is TRBV4-3 and J usage is TRBJ2-3; no firm D call. The V and J ends lost 1 base and 1 base respectively, with 15 bases between them. The CDR3 length is 17 residues. In germline, CDR1 is LGHNA, CDR2 YSLEER. CDR3 nucleotides: TGCGCCAGCAGCCAAGGGCTTGGGCAACCACGCACAGATACGCAGTATTTT. Encoded protein: CASSQGLGQPRTDTQYF.

Of note for this clonotype: One end of the junction is discordant with germline, which a read error may explain. The chain is built from TRBV20-1 and TRBJ2-3, with D tentatively TRBD1 or TRBD2 (5 bases each). Germline V gives CDR1 DFQATT, CDR2 SNEGSKA (reference sequence). The CDR3 is 16 residues long. The CDR3 bases are TGCAGTGCTAGGGCGTTTACGGGGCTGAATCGTGATACGCGGTATTTT. It encodes CSARAFTGLNRDTRYF.

The rearrangement joins TRBV28 to TRBJ1-2, with D uncertain. Germline values: CDR1 MDHEN, CDR2 SYDVKM. V lost 3 bases and J lost 5, with 19 bases in between. This CDR3 is built from 16 residues. CDR3 bases: TGTGCCAGCAGTTTGGGCGGGCAGTCCCACCAGTATGGCTACACCTTC. It encodes CASSLGGQSHQYGYTF.

The J gene is TRBJ2-1, the V gene TRBV6-2 or TRBV6-3; TRBD2 is a possible D gene (5 bases). The CDR3 has 16 amino acids. Trimming removed 6 bases from V and 0 bases from J, with 15 bases in between. CDR1 is MNHEY, CDR2 SVGEGT, per germline. The CDR3 protein is CASRPLGGSSYNEQFF. The CDR3 DNA is TGTGCCAGCAGACCTCTCGGTGGGAGCTCCTACAATGAGCAGTTCTTC.

As to this clonotype: The junction departs from germline at one end; a sequencing error may be responsible. The gene calls are TRBV10-3 and TRBJ2-1; D gene ambiguous. Germline V gene sequence: CDR1 ENHRY, CDR2 SYGVKD. The CDR3 covers 11 residues. The CDR3 nucleotides are TGTACCATCAGTACACACAATGAGCAGTTCTTC. Its translation is CTISTHNEQFF.

This chain links TRBV20-1 with TRBJ2-1, with TRBD2 matching 9 bases. Germline-derived CDR1 and CDR2 are DFQATT and SNEGSKA (reference sequence). V shed 6 bases, J shed 6 bases, and the junction held 9 bases outside the gene matches. The CDR3 spans 14 residues. The CDR3 is CSAPRGGRANEQFF. CDR3 bases: TGCAGTGCCCCGAGGGGCGGGAGGGCCAATGAGCAGTTCTTC.

In its sample, this clonotype was seen a few times. J is TRBJ2-7 and V is TRBV20-1, with 8 positions matching TRBD1. Germline-derived CDR1 and CDR2 are DFQATT and SNEGSKA (reference sequence). J lost 1 base, V lost 3 bases, and 8 bases had no gene match. The CDR3 covers 15 residues. The CDR3 DNA is TGCAGTGCTAGTTGGGGGACAGGATATTCCTACGAGCAGTACTTC. Encoded protein: CSASWGTGYSYEQYF.

The chain is built from TRBV7-2 and TRBJ2-3; 9 bases are a match to TRBD2. This CDR3 has 17 amino acids. Trimming took 5 bases from V and 7 from J; bases not matched to a gene: 16. CDR1 SGHTA and CDR2 FQGNSA come from the germline V gene. The CDR3 sequence: CASSLTKGAGGGNTQYF. The CDR3 nucleotides read TGTGCCAGCAGCCTAACAAAGGGAGCGGGGGGCGGGAATACGCAGTATTTT.

This clonotype has more than one count but fewer than ten. This chain connects TRBV7-2 to TRBJ2-7; no firm D call. CDR1 and CDR2 (germline): SGHTA, FQGNSA. CDR3 length: 14 residues. Trimming left V 5 bases short and J 5 bases short, with 16 bases between. The CDR3 spells CASSPGSRSHEQYF. The CDR3 DNA reads TGTGCCAGCAGCCCAGGCTCCCGGTCCCACGAGCAGTACTTC. Full variable domain (rest looked up from reference TRBV7-2 and TRBJ2-7): GAGVSQSPSNKVTEKGKDVELRCDPISGHTALYWYRQSLGQGLEFLIYFQGNSAPDKSGLPSDRFSAERTGGSVSTLTIQRTQQEDSAVYLCASSPGSRSHEQYFGPGTRLTVT.

Turning to this clonotype: A junction end diverges from the germline sequence, so it may reflect a read error. The chain carries TRBV15 and TRBJ2-5; D may be TRBD2 (6 bases). Looked up from germline, CDR1 is LNHNV and CDR2 is YYDKDF (reference sequence). The CDR3 runs 16 residues. CDR3 residues: CATAKDGGTAQEAQYF. In DNA, the CDR3 is TGTGCCACCGCCAAGGACGGCGGGACGGCCCAAGAGGCCCAGTACTTC. Full variable domain (rest looked up from reference TRBV15 and TRBJ2-5): DAMVIQNPRYQVTQFGKPVTLSCSQTLNHNVMYWYQQKSSQAPKLLFHYYDKDFNNEADTPDNFQSRRPNTSFCFLDIRSPGLGDTAMYLCATAKDGGTAQEAQYFGPGTRLLVL.

The CDR3 loop reads CASSRRVGTGEEETQYF. For the CDR3, the DNA is TGTGCCAGCAGCCGCAGGGTAGGGACAGGCGAGGAAGAGACCCAGTACTTC. V usage is TRBV7-8 and J usage is TRBJ2-5, with TRBD1 identical over 8 bases. There are 17 residues in the CDR3. The V segment lost 5 bases and the J segment 3 bases; nucleotides outside the gene matches: 14. The germline CDR1 and CDR2 sequences are SGHVS and FQNEAQ.